Listed below are T cell receptor beta chains from one sample, sequenced in a study of T cells after yellow fever vaccination. MiXCR, applied by TCRdb to the 5' RACE reads, yields one record per CDR3 protein. The data contain 250,000 to 400,000 distinct CDR3 sequences, 3.5% to 4.5% of them singletons. The material sequenced was PBMCs, taken 15 days after the yellow fever booster vaccination. Every receptor here comes from a man younger than 35 who received the YFV17D yellow fever vaccine. Each CDR3 is given with its conserved first and last residue. A clone size is listed for some rows: how often the clone was seen (once, few, many), or a class if it is expanded.

j_call clone_size v_call cdr3_aa
TRBJ1-3 few TRBV4-3 CASSQELSGGLNTIYF
TRBJ2-7 . TRBV3-1 CASSQGLYEQYF
TRBJ2-2 few TRBV5-1 CASKGLAANTGELFF
TRBJ2-7 . TRBV7-2 CASSLVEGSEQYF
TRBJ1-1 many TRBV6-2/TRBV6-3 CASSYSEGVNTEAFF
TRBJ1-5 many TRBV10-3 CATQGQGSQPQHF
TRBJ2-3 . TRBV7-3 CASSWGQGGEDTQYF
TRBJ2-1 many TRBV5-5 CASSVRAGGSSYNEQFF
TRBJ1-2 few TRBV20-1 CSARNNRQGRGYTF
TRBJ2-3 few TRBV3-1 CASSPYRLAGGDTQYF
TRBJ2-5 . TRBV10-2 CASKVGGAETQYF
TRBJ1-6 many TRBV5-6 CASSLEQGRGGSPLHF
TRBJ2-4 many TRBV4-3 CASSQVGVGSKHIQYF
TRBJ1-4 few TRBV25-1 CASSEQTTNEKLFF
TRBJ1-6 . TRBV4-3 CASSQDGVAMNSPLHF
TRBJ2-1 few TRBV27 CASSPGLGNEQFF
TRBJ2-1 few TRBV7-9 CASSLVGGLSYNEQFF
TRBJ2-3 many TRBV10-3 CAISEEGADTQYF
TRBJ1-4 few TRBV10-3 CAIRPGQKEKLFF
TRBJ1-1 few TRBV7-9 CASSFSGRGNTEAFF
TRBJ2-7 few TRBV19 CASRSPGDEQYF
TRBJ2-7 . TRBV20-1 CSAREYQRGQYEQYF
TRBJ1-1 . TRBV7-3 CASSLPTGAENTEAFF
TRBJ1-5 few TRBV4-2 CASSQEAGASNQPQHF
TRBJ2-4 many TRBV5-1 CASSLTGGSTKNIQYF
TRBJ2-1 many TRBV24-1 CATSDIGTSGGAVGQFF
TRBJ2-3 . TRBV7-2 CASSLVDSGGAGTDTQYF
TRBJ2-7 many TRBV27 CANQSGEQYF
TRBJ1-2 many TRBV27 CASSPAGGWYTF
TRBJ2-2 few TRBV3-1 CASSAGANTGELFF
TRBJ2-1 few TRBV20-1 CSARGQAGGWQFF
TRBJ2-1 . TRBV6-2/TRBV6-3 CASSAGAYNEQFF
TRBJ1-1 few TRBV29-1 CSVRTAAMNTEAFF
TRBJ2-3 few TRBV20-1 CSAGALDRVTDTQYF
TRBJ1-5 many TRBV12-3/TRBV12-4 CASSSGQGGQPQHF